The rows below give T cell receptor beta chains drawn from one sample of a study of blood T cell repertoires in COVID-19. TCRdb's copy holds only in-frame clones and misses some; the assay was immunoSEQ multiplex PCR. The sample consists of about 190,000 clones, approximately 85% of them appearing once. Sequenced sample: peripheral blood. These receptors were collected from a man older than 75 with COVID-19, enrolled during active disease. Both conserved end residues are part of each CDR3. Fields, in order: CDR3 DNA, CDR3 protein, V gene, D gene, clone size, J gene. The D gene is left open where the match is weak. Only some rows state a clone size, as once, few, many or a class for expanded clones.

DNA: TGTGCCAGCAGTACGACAGGGGGCGGCAATCAGCCCCAGCATTTT; CDR3: CASSTTGGGNQPQHF; V: TRBV6-5; D: TRBD1; size: NA; J: TRBJ1-5
DNA: TGTGCCAGCAGCTTAATAGTGAACACCGGGGAGCTGTTTTTT; CDR3: CASSLIVNTGELFF; V: TRBV7-3; D: NA; size: NA; J: TRBJ2-2
DNA: TGTGCCAGCAGCCAAGGCGGGACTACATACCGCTTTAGCACAGATACGCAGTATTTT; CDR3: CASSQGGTTYRFSTDTQYF; V: TRBV7-2; D: TRBD2; size: NA; J: TRBJ2-3
DNA: TGTGCCAGCAGCTCTCAACAGGGGGCGGATGAAAAACTGTTTTTT; CDR3: CASSSQQGADEKLFF; V: TRBV7-6; D: TRBD1; size: NA; J: TRBJ1-4
DNA: TGTGCCAGCAGCTTAGGGACAAAAAACATTCAGTACTTC; CDR3: CASSLGTKNIQYF; V: TRBV11-2; D: NA; size: NA; J: TRBJ2-4
DNA: TGTGCCAGCAGTTACGACAGCTATGGAAACACCATATATTTT; CDR3: CASSYDSYGNTIYF; V: TRBV6-2/TRBV6-3; D: NA; size: few; J: TRBJ1-3
DNA: TGCGCCAGCAGCTTGTTCGGTGGTAACACTGAAGCTTTCTTT; CDR3: CASSLFGGNTEAFF; V: TRBV5-1; D: NA; size: few; J: TRBJ1-1
DNA: TGTGCCAGCAGCCAAGATACGCCAGGGAATCAGCCCCAGCATTTT; CDR3: CASSQDTPGNQPQHF; V: TRBV4-2; D: NA; size: NA; J: TRBJ1-5
DNA: TGTGCCGTCAGTGGCGACAGGGGGGGCACTGAAGCTTTCTTT; CDR3: CAVSGDRGGTEAFF; V: TRBV10-3; D: TRBD1; size: NA; J: TRBJ1-1
DNA: TGTGCCAGCAGCGTAGCCCCCACAGGGGACTCACCCCTCCACTTT; CDR3: CASSVAPTGDSPLHF; V: TRBV9; D: TRBD1; size: few; J: TRBJ1-6
DNA: TGTGCCAGCAGCTTAGGAGCCGCGGGGGGAGCGGGTAACTATGGCTACACCTTC; CDR3: CASSLGAAGGAGNYGYTF; V: TRBV7-8; D: NA; size: NA; J: TRBJ1-2
DNA: TGTGCCAGCAGTCTCTGGACAGGGGTCCTTAATTCACCCCTCCACTTT; CDR3: CASSLWTGVLNSPLHF; V: TRBV5-8; D: TRBD1; size: NA; J: TRBJ1-6
DNA: TGCGCCAGCAGCCAAGACCCCACTACACGTTCCTATGGCTACACCTTC; CDR3: CASSQDPTTRSYGYTF; V: TRBV4-1; D: NA; size: NA; J: TRBJ1-2
DNA: TGTGCCAGCAGTTTCTTAGATATGAACACTGAAGCTTTCTTT; CDR3: CASSFLDMNTEAFF; V: TRBV28; D: NA; size: NA; J: TRBJ1-1
DNA: TGTGCCAGCAGTTTAGGGCCTAGGTATGGCTACACCTTC; CDR3: CASSLGPRYGYTF; V: TRBV12-3/TRBV12-4; D: NA; size: NA; J: TRBJ1-2